A single sample is the source of the 7 T cell receptor beta chains below, sequenced in a study of T-cell memory formation after mild COVID-19. Using its own MiXCR run on the 5' RACE reads, TCRdb lists one record per CDR3 protein. Here the sample spans about 130,000 distinct CDR3 sequences, approximately 6.2% being singletons. The sample was PBMCs or a T cell subset sorted from them (not recorded which). All receptors derive from an adult woman who had mild COVID-19 (a few samples of this study predate the infection). Cell type and time point are not known.

The table lists this clonotype with a few counts. This rearrangement joins TRBV2 to TRBJ2-1; 9 bases match TRBD2. The germline CDR1 and CDR2 sequences are SNHLY and FYNNEI. The length of the CDR3 is 15 residues. The J segment lost 3 bases and the V segment lost 3 bases, leaving 3 bases of the junction unmatched. As DNA, the CDR3 is TGTGCCAGCAGTGACAAGACTAGCGGCTACAATGAGCAGTTCTTC. Residues: CASSDKTSGYNEQFF. Complete variable domain (other parts from reference TRBV2 and TRBJ2-1): EPEVTQTPSHQVTQMGQEVILRCVPISNHLYFYWYRQILGQKVEFLVSFYNNEISEKSEIFDDQFSVERPDGSNFTLKIRSTKLEDSAMYFCASSDKTSGYNEQFFGPGTRLTVL.

The chain uses TRBV6-5 and TRBJ1-1; 8 nucleotides align to TRBD1. This CDR3 is 18 amino acids long. From germline, CDR1 is MNHEY and CDR2 SVGAGI. Trimming at V came to 2 bases and at J to 1 base, leaving 12 bases not matched to a gene. CDR3 sequence reads: CASSYVSLMGQANTEAFF. For the CDR3, the DNA is TGTGCCAGCAGTTACGTTTCCTTAATGGGACAGGCGAACACTGAAGCTTTCTTT.

This clonotype was detected only a few times. The rearrangement uses TRBV30 and TRBJ2-5; D unresolved. CDR1 is GTSNPN and CDR2 is SVGIG in the germline V gene (reference sequence). V lost 5 bases and J lost 5, with 18 bases in between. CDR3 length: 14 residues. In DNA form, the CDR3 reads TGTGCCTGGGTTCCTAAGGGATTCGAGGAGACCCAGTACTTC. Translated, it gives CAWVPKGFEETQYF.

Concerning this clonotype itself: Because the CDR3's place on the DNA is in doubt, the DNA is left out and the CDR3 is given as listed by TCRdb. The genes are TRBV12-3 or TRBV12-4 and TRBJ2-6. Inclusive of both ends, the CDR3 amounts to 16 amino acids. CDR3 sequence reads: CASSFLAVSGANVLTF.

Many counts were recorded for this clonotype. For the CDR3, the DNA is TGTGCCAGCACGGTGGGCGGGAGTGGGATCACCGGGGAGCTGTTTTTT. It translates to CASTVGGSGITGELFF. This chain uses TRBV25-1 with TRBJ2-2; 7 positions match TRBD2. V lost 7 bases, J lost 4 bases, and 12 bases stayed unmatched. The length of the CDR3 is 16 residues. Germline V lookup: CDR1 MGHDK, CDR2 SYGVNS. The full variable domain, completed using reference TRBV25-1 and TRBJ2-2, is EADIYQTPRYLVIGTGKKITLECSQTMGHDKMYWYQQDPGMELHLIHYSYGVNSTEKGDLSSESTVSRIRTEHFPLTLESARPSHTSQYLCASTVGGSGITGELFFGEGSRLTVL.

In this sample, this clonotype turned up many times. The V and J genes are TRBV7-3 and TRBJ1-1; D uncertain. The V end was cut by 1 base, the J end by 6 bases, with 9 bases between. Germline values: CDR1 SGHTA, CDR2 FQGTGA. CDR3 length equals 13 residues. This CDR3 is CASSLRGPAEAFF. CDR3 bases: TGTGCCAGCAGCTTAAGGGGTCCGGCTGAAGCTTTCTTT.

This clonotype was counted a few times. The J gene is TRBJ1-2, the V gene TRBV5-5; D gene ambiguous. The CDR3 is 16 residues long. Looked up from germline, CDR1 is SGHKS and CDR2 is YYEKEE (reference sequence). Trimming removed 0 bases at V and 4 bases at J, with 16 bases between. The CDR3 region is CASSLVRDTPLYGYTF. The CDR3 DNA reads as TGTGCCAGCAGCTTGGTTAGAGACACTCCGCTCTATGGCTACACCTTC.